The sequence of this T cell receptor beta chain was determined in a study of neurological immune-mediated disorders. Study-wide results and limits: Subjects shared no identical expanded-clone CDR3 amino acid sequences, suggesting private TCR-beta repertoires in all groups.

V trimming: 4 bases; J trimming: 2 bases; junction bases outside the gene matches: 6. The CDR3 is 16 residues long. Germline CDR1 reads SGHRS; CDR2 reads YFSETQ. TCRdb analysed the 5' RACE reads with MiXCR anew, one entry per CDR3 protein. The table shows some 37,000 distinct CDR3 sequences, with about 14% occurring only once. This clonotype has ten or more counts. The antigen remains undetermined. The receptor was isolated from a woman aged 45-59 years with HTLV-1-associated myelopathy (HAM/TSP). Sequencing was carried out using PBMCs. The rearrangement uses TRBV5-1 and TRBJ2-3; 11 bases align to TRBD2. The CDR3 loop is CASSRDSGGATDTQYF. CDR3 nucleotides: TGCGCCAGCAGCCGGGATAGCGGGGGGGCCACAGATACGCAGTATTTT.